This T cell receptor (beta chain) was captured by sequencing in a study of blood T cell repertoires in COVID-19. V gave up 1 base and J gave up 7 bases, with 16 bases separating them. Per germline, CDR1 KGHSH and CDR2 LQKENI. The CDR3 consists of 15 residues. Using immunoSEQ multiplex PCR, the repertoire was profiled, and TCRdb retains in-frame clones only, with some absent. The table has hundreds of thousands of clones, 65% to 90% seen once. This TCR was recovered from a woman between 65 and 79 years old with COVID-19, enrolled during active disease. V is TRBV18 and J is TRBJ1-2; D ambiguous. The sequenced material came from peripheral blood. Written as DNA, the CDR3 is TGTGCCAGCTCACCACTTGTTGGGGTTGGAGGTGGCTACACCTTC. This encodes CASSPLVGVGGGYTF.